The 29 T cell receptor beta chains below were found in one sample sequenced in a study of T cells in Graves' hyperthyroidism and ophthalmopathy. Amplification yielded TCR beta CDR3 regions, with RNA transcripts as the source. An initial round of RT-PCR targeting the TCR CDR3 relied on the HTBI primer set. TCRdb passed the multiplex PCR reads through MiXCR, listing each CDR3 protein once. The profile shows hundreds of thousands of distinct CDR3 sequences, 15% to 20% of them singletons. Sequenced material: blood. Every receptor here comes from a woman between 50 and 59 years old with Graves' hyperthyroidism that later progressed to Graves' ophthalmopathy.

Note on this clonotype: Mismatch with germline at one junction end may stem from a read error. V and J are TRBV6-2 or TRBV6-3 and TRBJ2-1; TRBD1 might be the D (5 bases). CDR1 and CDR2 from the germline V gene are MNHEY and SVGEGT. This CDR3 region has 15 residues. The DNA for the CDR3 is TGTGCCAGCAGGGGTCAGGGATACCCCTACAATGGGCAGTTCTTC. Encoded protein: CASRGQGYPYNGQFF.

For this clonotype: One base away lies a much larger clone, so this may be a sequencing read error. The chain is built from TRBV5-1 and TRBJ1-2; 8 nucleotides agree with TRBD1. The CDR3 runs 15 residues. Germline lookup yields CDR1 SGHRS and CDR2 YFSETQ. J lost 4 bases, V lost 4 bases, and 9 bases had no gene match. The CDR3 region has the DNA TGCGCCAGCAGCAGCCGACAGGGGATTGGCTATGGCTACACCTTC. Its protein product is CASSSRQGIGYGYTF.

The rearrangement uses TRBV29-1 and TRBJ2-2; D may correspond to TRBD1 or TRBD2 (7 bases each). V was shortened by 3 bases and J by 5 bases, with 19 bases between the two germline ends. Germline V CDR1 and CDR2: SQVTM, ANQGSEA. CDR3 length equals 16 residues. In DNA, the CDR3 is TGCAGCGTTGATCCAGGGGGGGAGGTGAGAACCGGGGAGCTGTTTTTT. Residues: CSVDPGGEVRTGELFF.

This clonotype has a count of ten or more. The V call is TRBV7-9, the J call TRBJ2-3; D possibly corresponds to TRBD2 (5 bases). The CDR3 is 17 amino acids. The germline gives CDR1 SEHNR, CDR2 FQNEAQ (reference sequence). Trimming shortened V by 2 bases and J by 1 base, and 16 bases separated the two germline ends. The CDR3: CASSLLRDKRGTDTQYF. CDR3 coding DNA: TGTGCCAGCAGCTTATTACGGGATAAACGGGGCACAGATACGCAGTATTTT.

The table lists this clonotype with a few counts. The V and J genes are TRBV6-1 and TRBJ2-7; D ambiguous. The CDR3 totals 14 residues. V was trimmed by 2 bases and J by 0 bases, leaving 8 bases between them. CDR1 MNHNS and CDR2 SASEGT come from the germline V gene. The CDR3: CASSEIGYSYEQYF. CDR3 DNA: TGTGCCAGCAGTGAAATTGGGTACTCCTACGAGCAGTACTTC.

Written as DNA, the CDR3 is TGTGCCAGCAGTAGGACAGTGTACAATGAGCAGTTCTTC. This codes for CASSRTVYNEQFF. V usage is TRBV6-2 or TRBV6-3 and J usage is TRBJ2-1; the D gene is possibly TRBD1 (6 bases). Germline lookup yields CDR1 MNHEY and CDR2 SVGEGT. The V and J ends lost 5 bases and 4 bases respectively, with 9 bases between them. This CDR3 comprises 13 residues.

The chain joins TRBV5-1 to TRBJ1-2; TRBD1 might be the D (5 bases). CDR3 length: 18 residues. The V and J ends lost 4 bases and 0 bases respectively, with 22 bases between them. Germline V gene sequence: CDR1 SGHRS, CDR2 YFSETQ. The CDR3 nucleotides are TGCGCCAGCAGCCCATGGGGGGGGACGGAGCTCTCTAACTATGGCTACACCTTC. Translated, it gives CASSPWGGTELSNYGYTF.

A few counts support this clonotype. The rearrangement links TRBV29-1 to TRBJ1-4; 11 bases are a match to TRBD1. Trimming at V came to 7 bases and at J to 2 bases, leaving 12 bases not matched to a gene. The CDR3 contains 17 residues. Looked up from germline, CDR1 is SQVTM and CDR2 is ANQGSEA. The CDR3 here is CSAESGQGASTNEKLFF. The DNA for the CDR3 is TGCAGCGCCGAAAGCGGACAGGGGGCCTCTACTAATGAAAAACTGTTTTTT. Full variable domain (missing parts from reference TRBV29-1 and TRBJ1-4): SAVISQKPSRDICQRGTSLTIQCQVDSQVTMMFWYRQQPGQSLTLIATANQGSEATYESGFVIDKFPISRPNLTFSTLTVSNMSPEDSSIYLCSAESGQGASTNEKLFFGSGTQLSVL.

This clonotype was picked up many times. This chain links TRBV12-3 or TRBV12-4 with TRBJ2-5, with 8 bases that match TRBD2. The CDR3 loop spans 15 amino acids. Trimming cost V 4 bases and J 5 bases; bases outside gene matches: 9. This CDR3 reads CASSSTSEARETQYF. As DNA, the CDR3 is TGTGCCAGCAGTTCGACTAGCGAAGCTCGGGAGACCCAGTACTTC.

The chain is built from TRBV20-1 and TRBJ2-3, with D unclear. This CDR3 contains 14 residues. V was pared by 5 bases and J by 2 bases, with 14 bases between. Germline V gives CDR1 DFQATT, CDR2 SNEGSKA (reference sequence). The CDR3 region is CSAPPPGLTDTQYF. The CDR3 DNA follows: TGCAGTGCTCCACCCCCGGGCCTCACAGATACGCAGTATTTT.

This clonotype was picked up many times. This chain's CDR3 is CASSLSRMNTEAFF. For the CDR3, the DNA is TGTGCCAGCAGCCTATCCAGAATGAACACTGAAGCTTTCTTT. V is TRBV11-3 and J is TRBJ1-1; D is unresolved. The CDR3 is 14 residues long. V was clipped by 5 bases and J by 0 bases, with 10 bases between them. Germline V gene data show CDR1 as SGHNT and CDR2 as YENEEA.

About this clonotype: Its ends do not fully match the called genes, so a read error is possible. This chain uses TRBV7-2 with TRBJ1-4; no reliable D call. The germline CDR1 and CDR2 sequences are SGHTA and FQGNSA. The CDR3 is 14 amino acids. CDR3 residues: CASSPPPGREKVFF. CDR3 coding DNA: TGTGCCAGCAGTCCGCCCCCCGGAAGAGAAAAAGTGTTTTTT.

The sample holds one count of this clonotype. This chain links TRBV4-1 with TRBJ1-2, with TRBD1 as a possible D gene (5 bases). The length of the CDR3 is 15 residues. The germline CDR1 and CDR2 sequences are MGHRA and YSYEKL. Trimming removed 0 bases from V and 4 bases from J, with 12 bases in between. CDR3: CASSQDPREIYGYTF. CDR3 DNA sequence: TGCGCCAGCAGCCAAGATCCCAGGGAGATCTATGGCTACACCTTC.

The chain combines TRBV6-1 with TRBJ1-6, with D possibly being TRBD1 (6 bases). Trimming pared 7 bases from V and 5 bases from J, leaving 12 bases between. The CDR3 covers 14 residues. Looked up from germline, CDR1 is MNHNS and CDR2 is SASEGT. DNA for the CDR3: TGTGCCAGCACGAAGGGGGGAAATAATTCACCCCTCCACTTT. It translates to CASTKGGNNSPLHF.

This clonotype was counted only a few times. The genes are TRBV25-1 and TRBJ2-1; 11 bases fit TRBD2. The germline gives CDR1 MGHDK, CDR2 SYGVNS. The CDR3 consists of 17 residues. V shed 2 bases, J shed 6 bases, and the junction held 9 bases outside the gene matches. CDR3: CASSEHQSGTSGNEQFF. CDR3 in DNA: TGTGCCAGCAGTGAACATCAGTCCGGGACTAGCGGCAATGAGCAGTTCTTC.

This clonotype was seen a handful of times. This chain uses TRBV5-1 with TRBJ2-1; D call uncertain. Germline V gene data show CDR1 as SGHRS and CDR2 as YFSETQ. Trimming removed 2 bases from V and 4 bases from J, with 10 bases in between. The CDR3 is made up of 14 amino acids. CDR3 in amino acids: CASSLDSQYNEQFF. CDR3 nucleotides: TGCGCCAGCAGCTTAGATAGCCAATACAATGAGCAGTTCTTC.

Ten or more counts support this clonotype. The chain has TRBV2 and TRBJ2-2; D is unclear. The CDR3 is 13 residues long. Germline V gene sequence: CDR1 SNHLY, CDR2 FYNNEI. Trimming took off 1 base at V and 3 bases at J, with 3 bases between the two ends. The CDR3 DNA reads TGTGCCAGCAGTGAAGTGGACACCGGGGAGCTGTTTTTT. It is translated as CASSEVDTGELFF.

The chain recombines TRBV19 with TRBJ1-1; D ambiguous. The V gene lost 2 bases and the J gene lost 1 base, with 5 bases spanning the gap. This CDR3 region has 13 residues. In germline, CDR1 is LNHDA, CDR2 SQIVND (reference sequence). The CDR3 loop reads CASSIHRNTEAFF. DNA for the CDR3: TGTGCCAGTAGTATACACAGGAACACTGAAGCTTTCTTT.

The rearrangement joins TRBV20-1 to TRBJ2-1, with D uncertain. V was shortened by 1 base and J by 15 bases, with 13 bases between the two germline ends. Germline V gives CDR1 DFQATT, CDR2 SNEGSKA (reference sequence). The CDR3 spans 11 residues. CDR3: CSARADLWLFF. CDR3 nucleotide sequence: TGCAGTGCTAGAGCCGACCTTTGGCTGTTCTTC.

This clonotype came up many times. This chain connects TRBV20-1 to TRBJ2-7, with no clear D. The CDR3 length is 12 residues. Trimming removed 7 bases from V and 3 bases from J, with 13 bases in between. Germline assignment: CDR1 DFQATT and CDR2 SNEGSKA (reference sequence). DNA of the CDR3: TGCAGTGGGGCGCCTGACAACTACGAGCAGTACTTC. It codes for CSGAPDNYEQYF.

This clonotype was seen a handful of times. The CDR3 coding sequence is TGTGCCAGCAGCCCACAGGCAGGGAGAGGTGGAAACACCATATATTTT. It is translated as CASSPQAGRGGNTIYF. V gene TRBV7-2 combines with J gene TRBJ1-3; a weak D match, TRBD1 (5 bases). Germline V gene sequence: CDR1 SGHTA, CDR2 FQGNSA. The V gene lost 5 bases and the J gene lost 3 bases, with 17 bases spanning the gap. The CDR3 sequence is 16 residues long.

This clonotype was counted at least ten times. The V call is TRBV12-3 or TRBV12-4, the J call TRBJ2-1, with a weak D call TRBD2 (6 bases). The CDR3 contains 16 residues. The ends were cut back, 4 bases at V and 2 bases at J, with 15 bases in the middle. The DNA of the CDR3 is TGTGCCAGCAGTTCCCTCCCTCGCGGGGCCTACAATGAGCAGTTCTTC. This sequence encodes CASSSLPRGAYNEQFF.

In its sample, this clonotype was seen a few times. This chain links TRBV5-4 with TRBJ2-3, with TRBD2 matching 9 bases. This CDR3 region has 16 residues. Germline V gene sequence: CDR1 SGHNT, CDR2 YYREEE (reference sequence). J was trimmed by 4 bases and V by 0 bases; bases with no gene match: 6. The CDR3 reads CASSLELAGPADTQYF. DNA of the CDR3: TGTGCCAGCAGCTTGGAGCTAGCGGGGCCGGCAGATACGCAGTATTTT.

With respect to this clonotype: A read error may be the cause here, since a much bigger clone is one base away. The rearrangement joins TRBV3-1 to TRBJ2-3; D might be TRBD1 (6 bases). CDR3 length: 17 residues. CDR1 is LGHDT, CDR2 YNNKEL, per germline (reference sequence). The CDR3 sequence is CASSQDRRGWAPDTRYF. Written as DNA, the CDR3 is TGTGCCAGCAGCCAAGATAGAAGGGGGTGGGCCCCAGATACGCGGTATTTT.

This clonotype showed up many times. Written as DNA, the CDR3 is TGTGCCAGCAGAAGGTGGGCCTGGGGCAATCAGCCCCAGCATTTT. As protein: CASRRWAWGNQPQHF. V usage is TRBV11-2 and J usage is TRBJ1-5; no clear D. Trimming pared 6 bases from V and 2 bases from J, leaving 14 bases between. Germline-derived CDR1 and CDR2 are SGHAT and FQNNGV. There are 15 residues in the CDR3.

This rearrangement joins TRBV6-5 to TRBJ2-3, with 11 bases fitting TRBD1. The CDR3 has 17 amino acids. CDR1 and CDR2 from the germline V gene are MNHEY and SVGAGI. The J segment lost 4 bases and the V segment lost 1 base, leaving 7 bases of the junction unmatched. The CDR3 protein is CASSYYARGQGADTQYF. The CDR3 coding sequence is TGTGCCAGCAGTTACTACGCTCGGGGACAGGGGGCAGATACGCAGTATTTT.

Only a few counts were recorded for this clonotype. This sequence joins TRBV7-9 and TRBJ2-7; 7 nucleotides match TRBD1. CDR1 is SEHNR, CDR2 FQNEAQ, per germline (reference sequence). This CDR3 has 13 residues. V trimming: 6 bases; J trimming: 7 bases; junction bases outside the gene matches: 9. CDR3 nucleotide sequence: TGTGCCAGCAGGTCCCCAGGGGGTAGTGAGCAGTACTTC. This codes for CASRSPGGSEQYF.

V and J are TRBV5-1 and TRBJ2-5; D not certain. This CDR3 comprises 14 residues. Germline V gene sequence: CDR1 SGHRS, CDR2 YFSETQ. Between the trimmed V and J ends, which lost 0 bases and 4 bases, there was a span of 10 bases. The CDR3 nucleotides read TGCGCCAGCAGCTTGGGAACGGGCCCAGAGACCCAGTACTTC. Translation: CASSLGTGPETQYF. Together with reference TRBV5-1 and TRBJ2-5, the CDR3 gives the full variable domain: KAGVTQTPRYLIKTRGQQVTLSCSPISGHRSVSWYQQTPGQGLQFLFEYFSETQRNKGNFPGRFSGRQFSNSRSEMNVSTLELGDSALYLCASSLGTGPETQYFGPGTRLLVL.

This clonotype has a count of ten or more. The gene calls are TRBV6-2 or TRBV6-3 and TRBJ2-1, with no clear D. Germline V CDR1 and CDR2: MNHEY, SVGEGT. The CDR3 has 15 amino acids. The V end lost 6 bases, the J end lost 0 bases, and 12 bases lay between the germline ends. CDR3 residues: CASRESASSYNEQFF. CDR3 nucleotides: TGTGCCAGCAGAGAAAGCGCTAGCTCCTACAATGAGCAGTTCTTC.